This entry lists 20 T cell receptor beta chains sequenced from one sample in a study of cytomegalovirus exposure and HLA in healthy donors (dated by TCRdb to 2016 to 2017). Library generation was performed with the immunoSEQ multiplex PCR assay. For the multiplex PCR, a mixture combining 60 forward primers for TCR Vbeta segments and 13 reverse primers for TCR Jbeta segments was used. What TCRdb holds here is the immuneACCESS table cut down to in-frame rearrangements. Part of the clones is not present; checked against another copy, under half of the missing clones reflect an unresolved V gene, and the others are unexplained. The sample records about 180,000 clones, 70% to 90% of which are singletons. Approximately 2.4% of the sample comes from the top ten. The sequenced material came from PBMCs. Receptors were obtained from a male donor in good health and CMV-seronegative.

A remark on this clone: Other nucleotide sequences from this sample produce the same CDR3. In DNA form, the CDR3 reads TGTGCCACCAGCAGAGTGGCGGGAGGTTACAATGAGCAGTTCTTC. Its translation: CATSRVAGGYNEQFF. J is TRBJ2-1 and V is TRBV15; 8 nucleotides match TRBD2. The germline V gene encodes CDR1 LNHNV and CDR2 YYDKDF (reference sequence). The CDR3 totals 15 residues. Germline trimming cut 1 base from V and 4 bases from J; bases unmatched to any gene: 3.

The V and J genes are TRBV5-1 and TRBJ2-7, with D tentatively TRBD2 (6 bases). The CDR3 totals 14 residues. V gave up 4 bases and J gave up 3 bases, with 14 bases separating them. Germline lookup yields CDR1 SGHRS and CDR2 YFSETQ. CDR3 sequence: CASSPLPGDYEQYF. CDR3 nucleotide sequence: TGCGCCAGCAGCCCCCTTCCGGGGGACTACGAGCAGTACTTC.

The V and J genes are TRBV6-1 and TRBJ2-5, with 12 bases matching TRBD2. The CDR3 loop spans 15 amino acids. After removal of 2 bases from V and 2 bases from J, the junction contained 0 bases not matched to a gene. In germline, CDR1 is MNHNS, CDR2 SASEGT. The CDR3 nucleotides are TGTGCCAGCAGTGAACTAGCGGGGGGGCAAGAGACCCAGTACTTC. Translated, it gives CASSELAGGQETQYF.

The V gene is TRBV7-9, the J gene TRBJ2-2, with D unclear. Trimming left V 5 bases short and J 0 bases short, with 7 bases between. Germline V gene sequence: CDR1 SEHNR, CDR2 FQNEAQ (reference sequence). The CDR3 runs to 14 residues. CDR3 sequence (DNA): TGTGCCAGCAGCGTAAACACGAACACCGGGGAGCTGTTTTTT. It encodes CASSVNTNTGELFF.

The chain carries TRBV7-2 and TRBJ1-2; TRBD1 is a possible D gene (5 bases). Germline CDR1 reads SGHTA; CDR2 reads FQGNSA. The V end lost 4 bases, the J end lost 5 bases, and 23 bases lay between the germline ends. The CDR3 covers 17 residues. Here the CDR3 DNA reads TGTGCCAGCAGCTCCCAGTTAGGCGGGGGGATGCTTTATGGCTACACCTTC. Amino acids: CASSSQLGGGMLYGYTF.

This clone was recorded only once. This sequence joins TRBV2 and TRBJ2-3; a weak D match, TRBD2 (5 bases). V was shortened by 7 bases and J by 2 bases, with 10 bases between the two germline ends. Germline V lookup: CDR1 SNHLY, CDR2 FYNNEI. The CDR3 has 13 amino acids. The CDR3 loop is CASTSGNTDTQYF. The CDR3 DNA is TGTGCCAGCACCAGCGGCAACACAGATACGCAGTATTTT.

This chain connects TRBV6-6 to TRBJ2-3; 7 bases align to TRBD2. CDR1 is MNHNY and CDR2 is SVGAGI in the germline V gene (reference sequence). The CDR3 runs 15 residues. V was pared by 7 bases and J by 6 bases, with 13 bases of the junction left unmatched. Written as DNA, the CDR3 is TGTGCCAGCACTATGCGGCGGGAGTCAGGTGATACGCAGTATTTT. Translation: CASTMRRESGDTQYF.

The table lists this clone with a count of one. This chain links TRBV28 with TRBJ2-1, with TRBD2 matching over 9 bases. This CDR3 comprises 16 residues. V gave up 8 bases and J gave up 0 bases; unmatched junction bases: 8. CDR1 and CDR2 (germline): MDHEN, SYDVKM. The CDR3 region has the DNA TGTGCCAGCGGCAACCTAGCGGGAAGCTCCTACAATGAGCAGTTCTTC. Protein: CASGNLAGSSYNEQFF.

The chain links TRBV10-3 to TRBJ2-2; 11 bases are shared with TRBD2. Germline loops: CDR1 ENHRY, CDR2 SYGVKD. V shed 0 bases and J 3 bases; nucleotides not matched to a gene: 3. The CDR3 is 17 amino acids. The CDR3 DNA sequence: TGTGCCATCAGTGAGTCTAGCGGGAGGGCTGACACCGGGGAGCTGTTTTTT. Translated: CAISESSGRADTGELFF.

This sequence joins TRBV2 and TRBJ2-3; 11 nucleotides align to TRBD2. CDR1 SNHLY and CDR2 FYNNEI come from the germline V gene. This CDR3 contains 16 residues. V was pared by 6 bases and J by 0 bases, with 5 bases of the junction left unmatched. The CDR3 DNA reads TGTGCCAGCAGCGGGACTAGCGGAGGGAGCACAGATACGCAGTATTTT. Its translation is CASSGTSGGSTDTQYF.

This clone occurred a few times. This CDR3 reads CASSLGRNTEAFF. The CDR3, as DNA: TGTGCCAGCAGCTTGGGTAGGAACACTGAAGCTTTCTTT. This chain links TRBV5-6 with TRBJ1-1, with unresolved D. Looked up from germline, CDR1 is SGHDT and CDR2 is YYEEEE. V was pared by 0 bases and J by 1 base, with 4 bases between. CDR3 length equals 13 residues.

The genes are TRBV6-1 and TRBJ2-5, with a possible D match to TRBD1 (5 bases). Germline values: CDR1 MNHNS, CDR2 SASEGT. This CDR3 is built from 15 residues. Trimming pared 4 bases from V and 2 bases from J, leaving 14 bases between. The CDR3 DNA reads TGTGCCAGCAGTGGATACAGGCAAAGACAAGAGACCCAGTACTTC. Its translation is CASSGYRQRQETQYF.

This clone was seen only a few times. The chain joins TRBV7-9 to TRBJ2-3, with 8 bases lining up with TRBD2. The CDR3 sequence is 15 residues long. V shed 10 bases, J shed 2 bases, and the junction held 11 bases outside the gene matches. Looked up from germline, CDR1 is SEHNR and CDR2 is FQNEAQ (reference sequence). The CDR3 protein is CATHRTGGFTDTQYF. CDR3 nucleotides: TGTGCCACGCACAGGACGGGAGGGTTCACAGATACGCAGTATTTT.

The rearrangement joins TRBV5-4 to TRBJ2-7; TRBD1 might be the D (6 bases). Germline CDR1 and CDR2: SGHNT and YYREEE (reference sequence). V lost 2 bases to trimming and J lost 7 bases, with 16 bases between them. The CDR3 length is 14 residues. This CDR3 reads CASSLSNRDGEQYF. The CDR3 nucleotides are TGTGCCAGCAGCTTAAGTAACAGGGATGGGGAGCAGTACTTC.

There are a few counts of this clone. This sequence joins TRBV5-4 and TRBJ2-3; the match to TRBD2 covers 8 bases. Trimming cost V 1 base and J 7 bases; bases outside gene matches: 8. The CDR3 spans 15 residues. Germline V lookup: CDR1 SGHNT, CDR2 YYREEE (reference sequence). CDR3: CASSLRAGDTHTQYF. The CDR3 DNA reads TGTGCCAGCAGCTTGCGAGCGGGGGATACCCATACGCAGTATTTT.

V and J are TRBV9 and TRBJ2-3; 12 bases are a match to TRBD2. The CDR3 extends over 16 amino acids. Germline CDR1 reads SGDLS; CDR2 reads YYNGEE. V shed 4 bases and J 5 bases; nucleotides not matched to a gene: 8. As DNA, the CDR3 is TGTGCCAGCAGCCCCCGACTAGCGGGGGCGGGAGATACGCAGTATTTT. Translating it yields CASSPRLAGAGDTQYF.

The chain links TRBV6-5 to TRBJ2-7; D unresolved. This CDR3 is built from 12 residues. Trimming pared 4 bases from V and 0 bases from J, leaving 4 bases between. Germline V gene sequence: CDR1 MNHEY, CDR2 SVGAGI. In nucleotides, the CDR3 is TGTGCCAGCAGTTCCCTCTCCTACGAGCAGTACTTC. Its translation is CASSSLSYEQYF.

CDR3 sequence: CSVQLTSGGYSYNEQFF. DNA of the CDR3: TGCAGCGTGCAACTTACTAGCGGGGGGTACTCCTACAATGAGCAGTTCTTC. V usage is TRBV29-1 and J usage is TRBJ2-1; 12 nucleotides match TRBD2. CDR1 SQVTM and CDR2 ANQGSEA come from the germline V gene. This CDR3 has 17 residues. J lost 0 bases, V lost 6 bases, and 9 bases had no gene match.

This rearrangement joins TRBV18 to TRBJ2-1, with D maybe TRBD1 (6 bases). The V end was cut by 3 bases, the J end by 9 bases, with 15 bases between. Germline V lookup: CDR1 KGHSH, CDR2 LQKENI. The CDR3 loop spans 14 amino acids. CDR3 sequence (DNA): TGTGCCAGCTCACCCCGGACAGACGATGGTGAGCAGTTCTTC. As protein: CASSPRTDDGEQFF.

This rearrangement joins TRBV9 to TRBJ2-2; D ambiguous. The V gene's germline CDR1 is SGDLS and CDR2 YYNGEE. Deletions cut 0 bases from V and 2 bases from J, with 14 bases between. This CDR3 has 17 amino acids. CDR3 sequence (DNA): TGTGCCAGCAGCGTAGGTTATGAGACATCAAACACCGGGGAGCTGTTTTTT. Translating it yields CASSVGYETSNTGELFF.